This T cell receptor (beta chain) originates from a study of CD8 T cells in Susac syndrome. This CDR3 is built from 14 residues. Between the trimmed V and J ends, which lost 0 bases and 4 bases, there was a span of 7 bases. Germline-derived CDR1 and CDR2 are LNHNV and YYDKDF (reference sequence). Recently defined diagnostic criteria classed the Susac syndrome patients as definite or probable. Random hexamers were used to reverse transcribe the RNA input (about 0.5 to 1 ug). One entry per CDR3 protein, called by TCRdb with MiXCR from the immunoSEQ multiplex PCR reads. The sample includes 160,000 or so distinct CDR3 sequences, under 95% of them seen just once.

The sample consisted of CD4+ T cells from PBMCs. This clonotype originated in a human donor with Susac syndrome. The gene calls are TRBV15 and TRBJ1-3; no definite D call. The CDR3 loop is CATSRDSGGNTIYF. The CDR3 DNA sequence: TGTGCCACCAGCAGAGACAGCGGAGGAAACACCATATATTTT.